A single sample is the source of the 23 T cell receptor beta chains below, sequenced in a study of cytomegalovirus exposure and HLA in healthy donors. This table comes from immunoSEQ multiplex PCR, and its TCRdb copy is limited to in-frame clones, with some not included. This sample has 120,000 or so clones, with around 90% found just once. The sample comprised PBMCs. The receptor source for this set is a woman between 18 and 29 years old in good health and CMV-seronegative.

The gene calls are TRBV11-2 and TRBJ2-7; the match to TRBD1 covers 9 bases. The CDR3 length is 14 residues. V shed 4 bases, J shed 6 bases, and the junction held 7 bases outside the gene matches. Germline CDR1 is SGHAT and CDR2 is FQNNGV. CDR3 in DNA: TGTGCCAGCAGCTCCGGGACAGGGCTGTTCGAGCAGTACTTC. Amino acids: CASSSGTGLFEQYF.

The rearrangement joins TRBV5-1 to TRBJ2-5; TRBD2 aligns across 10 bases. The CDR3 runs to 16 residues. Trimming at V came to 0 bases and at J to 4 bases, leaving 6 bases not matched to a gene. In germline, CDR1 is SGHRS, CDR2 YFSETQ. CDR3 in amino acids: CASSLATSGTSETQYF. In DNA form, the CDR3 reads TGCGCCAGCAGCTTGGCCACTAGCGGGACTTCAGAGACCCAGTACTTC.

This chain connects TRBV13 to TRBJ1-4; D call uncertain. CDR3 length: 14 residues. Trimming pared 4 bases from V and 6 bases from J, leaving 12 bases between. The germline V gene encodes CDR1 PRHDT and CDR2 FYEKMQ (reference sequence). CDR3 sequence (DNA): TGTGCCAGCAGCTCGAGCCAAGTCGATGAAAAACTGTTTTTT. Residues: CASSSSQVDEKLFF.

The rearrangement joins TRBV2 to TRBJ2-3, with no clear D. Trimming cost V 8 bases and J 4 bases, with 10 bases left between them. This CDR3 has 12 amino acids. Germline values: CDR1 SNHLY, CDR2 FYNNEI. CDR3 nucleotide sequence: TGTGCCAGCTCTTCGGGTTCAGATACGCAGTATTTT. Its protein product is CASSSGSDTQYF.

This sequence joins TRBV7-9 and TRBJ2-7; D uncertain. Germline CDR1 and CDR2: SEHNR and FQNEAQ (reference sequence). V lost 4 bases, J lost 1 base, and 8 bases lay in between. The CDR3 sequence is 13 residues long. The CDR3 protein is CASSSTFSYEQYF. For the CDR3, the DNA is TGTGCCAGCAGCTCGACATTTTCCTACGAGCAGTACTTC.

For the CDR3, the DNA is TGTGCCACCAGCAGAGCTGGCCGGGGGGGCTCCTATGGCTACACCTTC. It encodes CATSRAGRGGSYGYTF. The chain uses TRBV15 and TRBJ1-2; weak D call: TRBD1 (6 bases). Germline CDR1 reads LNHNV; CDR2 reads YYDKDF (reference sequence). Trimming left V 1 base short and J 4 bases short, with 16 bases between. The CDR3 consists of 16 residues. The full variable domain, in which reference TRBV15 and TRBJ1-2 provide the parts outside the CDR3, is DAMVIQNPRYQVTQFGKPVTLSCSQTLNHNVMYWYQQKSSQAPKLLFHYYDKDFNNEADTPDNFQSRRPNTSFCFLDIRSPGLGDTAMYLCATSRAGRGGSYGYTFGSGTRLTVV.

This chain links TRBV19 with TRBJ2-1; 7 bases agree with TRBD1. The CDR3 runs to 14 residues. The germline V gene encodes CDR1 LNHDA and CDR2 SQIVND (reference sequence). With 5 bases clipped from V and 6 bases from J, the junction kept 7 bases outside the gene matches. The CDR3 bases are TGTGCCAGTAGTGGACAGGCCGGAGCCAATGAGCAGTTCTTC. This gives the protein CASSGQAGANEQFF.

The rearrangement links TRBV25-1 to TRBJ2-3; maybe TRBD2 (6 bases). Germline V CDR1 and CDR2: MGHDK, SYGVNS. CDR3 length equals 13 residues. The V gene lost 3 bases and the J gene lost 3 bases, with 7 bases spanning the gap. The DNA of the CDR3 is TGTGCCAGCAGTGACGCGGGGACAGATACGCAGTATTTT. Protein sequence: CASSDAGTDTQYF.

The rearrangement uses TRBV5-6 and TRBJ2-3, with 7 bases aligning to TRBD2. J was trimmed by 1 base and V by 4 bases; bases with no gene match: 9. The germline V gene has CDR1 SGHDT and CDR2 YYEEEE. This CDR3 comprises 16 residues. CDR3 DNA: TGTGCCAGCAGCATTGGCATACGGGGGGGCACAGATACGCAGTATTTT. Its translation: CASSIGIRGGTDTQYF. Using reference TRBV5-6 and TRBJ2-3 for the parts outside the CDR3, the full variable domain is DAGVTQSPTHLIKTRGQQVTLRCSPKSGHDTVSWYQQALGQGPQFIFQYYEEEERQRGNFPDRFSGHQFPNYSSELNVNALLLGDSALYLCASSIGIRGGTDTQYFGPGTRLTVL.

In this sample, this clone turned up once. This chain joins TRBV4-1 and TRBJ2-5, with 12 bases aligning to TRBD2. Germline V lookup: CDR1 MGHRA, CDR2 YSYEKL. The CDR3 is made up of 18 amino acids. Trimming at V came to 0 bases and at J to 2 bases, leaving 7 bases not matched to a gene. DNA of the CDR3: TGCGCCAGCAGCCAAGACGCCGGGACTAGCGGGCCTCAAGAGACCCAGTACTTC. It is translated as CASSQDAGTSGPQETQYF.

The chain has TRBV11-1 and TRBJ2-3, with D possibly TRBD1 on 6 matching bases. Trimming pared 0 bases from V and 4 bases from J, leaving 20 bases between. This CDR3 contains 18 residues. Germline CDR1 reads SGHAT; CDR2 reads FQDESV (reference sequence). CDR3 protein: CASSLALRDTPLADTQYF. The DNA of the CDR3 is TGTGCCAGCAGCTTAGCGCTAAGGGACACCCCCCTTGCAGATACGCAGTATTTT.

The rearrangement links TRBV18 to TRBJ1-5, with TRBD1 matching over 8 bases. V shed 4 bases and J 6 bases; nucleotides not matched to a gene: 5. CDR3 size: 14 residues. Per germline, CDR1 KGHSH and CDR2 LQKENI. As DNA, the CDR3 is TGTGCCAGCTCACTCCAGGGGACAGGTCAGCCCCAGCATTTT. Translation gives CASSLQGTGQPQHF.

CDR3 sequence reads: CASSRDRVSYEQYF. In nucleotides, the CDR3 is TGCGCCAGCAGCCGAGACAGGGTCTCCTACGAGCAGTACTTC. The chain recombines TRBV4-1 with TRBJ2-7; 7 nucleotides line up with TRBD1. The CDR3 covers 14 residues. Germline trimming cut 4 bases from V and 0 bases from J; bases unmatched to any gene: 3. Germline values: CDR1 MGHRA, CDR2 YSYEKL.

The gene calls are TRBV30 and TRBJ1-2, with a possible D match to TRBD1 (6 bases). The CDR3 covers 15 residues. Germline loops: CDR1 GTSNPN, CDR2 SVGIG (reference sequence). Trimming removed 1 base at V and 0 bases at J, with 12 bases between. The CDR3 region has the DNA TGTGCCTGGAGTGGAGGGGGATTAGCTAACTATGGCTACACCTTC. Translated: CAWSGGGLANYGYTF.

The chain carries TRBV7-8 and TRBJ2-2, with 15 bases that match TRBD2. CDR1 is SGHVS and CDR2 is FQNEAQ in the germline V gene. V was clipped by 11 bases and J by 0 bases; unmatched bases: 4. The CDR3 runs 16 residues. CDR3 DNA sequence: TGTGCCTCGCGGACTAGCGGGGGGGCGAACACCGGGGAGCTGTTTTTT. Its translation is CASRTSGGANTGELFF.

The V and J genes are TRBV28 and TRBJ2-7; D gene ambiguous. Trimming took off 4 bases at V and 2 bases at J, with 9 bases between the two ends. CDR1 and CDR2 from the germline V gene are MDHEN and SYDVKM. This CDR3 is built from 13 residues. The CDR3 region is CASSYGYPYEQYF. The CDR3 DNA reads TGTGCCAGCAGTTACGGGTATCCCTACGAGCAGTACTTC.

J is TRBJ1-1 and V is TRBV30; D not certain. The CDR3 runs to 14 residues. The germline V gene has CDR1 GTSNPN and CDR2 SVGIG (reference sequence). Trimming shortened V by 0 bases and J by 2 bases, and 10 bases separated the two germline ends. CDR3 amino acids: CAWSVNQENTEAFF. The DNA of the CDR3 is TGTGCCTGGAGTGTTAATCAGGAAAACACTGAAGCTTTCTTT.

CDR3 sequence (DNA): TGTGCCAGCAGCGTATCGAGCGGGAGCAACAATGAGCAGTTCTTC. Its translation: CASSVSSGSNNEQFF. The rearrangement uses TRBV9 and TRBJ2-1; 8 bases map to TRBD2. The CDR3 consists of 15 residues. Unmatched junction bases numbered 5, after V lost 1 base and J lost 5 bases. The germline V gene encodes CDR1 SGDLS and CDR2 YYNGEE.

The table lists this clone with a count of one. V gene TRBV2 combines with J gene TRBJ2-1; 14 nucleotides align to TRBD2. J gave up 8 bases and V 7 bases, and 4 bases lay outside the gene matches. Germline loops: CDR1 SNHLY, CDR2 FYNNEI. The CDR3 consists of 14 residues. CDR3 sequence (DNA): TGTGCCAGCACGACTAGCGGGGGGGCCTATGAGCAGTTCTTC. This encodes CASTTSGGAYEQFF.

The gene calls are TRBV28 and TRBJ2-5; TRBD2 matches 13 bases. Germline V CDR1 and CDR2: MDHEN, SYDVKM. The CDR3 has 19 residues. The junction had 17 bases not matched to a gene; V was cut back by 6 bases and J by 4 bases. CDR3: CASRGIKTSGRTPPETQYF. Written as DNA, the CDR3 is TGTGCCAGCAGGGGAATTAAGACTAGCGGGAGGACCCCTCCAGAGACCCAGTACTTC.

The CDR3 protein is CASSVATGRAGNTIYF. CDR3 DNA sequence: TGTGCCAGTAGTGTGGCAACAGGGCGCGCTGGAAACACCATATATTTT. The genes are TRBV19 and TRBJ1-3, with a weak D call TRBD1 (6 bases). Trimming took 5 bases from V and 2 from J, leaving 16 bases between them. CDR1 LNHDA and CDR2 SQIVND come from the germline V gene (reference sequence). This CDR3 region has 16 residues.

The chain couples TRBV5-1 to TRBJ2-1; 7 bases agree with TRBD2. Germline CDR1 and CDR2: SGHRS and YFSETQ. CDR3 length: 14 amino acids. J gave up 3 bases and V 3 bases, and 3 bases lay outside the gene matches. The CDR3 region is CASSSGLDYNEQFF. As DNA, the CDR3 is TGCGCCAGCAGCTCCGGACTAGACTACAATGAGCAGTTCTTC.

The rearrangement joins TRBV5-4 to TRBJ2-7; weak D call: TRBD1 (5 bases). Trimming cost V 4 bases and J 6 bases, with 11 bases left between them. The CDR3 is 12 amino acids. The germline CDR1 and CDR2 sequences are SGHNT and YYREEE (reference sequence). The CDR3 loop reads CASSMGPLEQYF. In nucleotides, the CDR3 is TGTGCCAGCAGCATGGGGCCTCTCGAGCAGTACTTC.